Shown below are 14 T cell receptor beta chains from a single sample sequenced in a study of CD8+ T cells in alopecia areata (dated 2018 in TCRdb). The protocol used for the library was the immunoSEQ multiplex PCR assay. RNA was extracted from all samples and reverse transcribed into cDNA, which served as template for TCR sequencing. Imported from immuneACCESS, the table was reduced by TCRdb to in-frame sequences with V and J called. These copies leave out some clones; in studies compared against another copy, an unresolved V gene accounts for under half, and the cause of the remainder is not known. A total of about 190,000 clones appear in this sample, roughly three fifths of them only once. The ten largest clones add up to around 0.69% of the sample. According to the study, the label for this sample's time point signals: approximately 4 weeks on oral tofacitinib. Read against the paper, the sample's treatment or condition label means: oral pan-JAK inhibitor, 5-10 mg twice daily.

The input for sequencing was CD4+ T cells sorted from blood, taken at week 4, from a patient treated with tofacitinib. The receptors derive from a human donor with alopecia areata.

The chain uses TRBV30 and TRBJ2-2; the D gene is possibly TRBD2 (7 bases). The CDR3 sequence is 16 residues long. V lost 1 base and J 3 bases, leaving 15 bases between the germline ends. Germline V lookup: CDR1 GTSNPN, CDR2 SVGIG (reference sequence). The CDR3 loop is CAWSGSGGWDTGELFF. The CDR3 DNA reads as TGTGCCTGGAGTGGTTCGGGGGGCTGGGACACCGGGGAGCTGTTTTTT.

In this sample, this clone turned up once. The chain is built from TRBV7-2 and TRBJ2-1, with a possible D match to TRBD1 (5 bases). The V gene's germline CDR1 is SGHTA and CDR2 FQGNSA. The CDR3 spans 15 residues. V lost 6 bases, J lost 4 bases, and 16 bases lay in between. The chain's CDR3 is CASRLQVAGYNEQFF. CDR3 nucleotides: TGTGCCAGCAGGCTACAGGTAGCAGGATACAATGAGCAGTTCTTC.

The rearrangement links TRBV30 to TRBJ2-7; weak D call: TRBD2 (5 bases). The CDR3 length is 12 residues. V was pared by 3 bases and J by 3 bases, with 9 bases between. Looked up from germline, CDR1 is GTSNPN and CDR2 is SVGIG (reference sequence). In nucleotides, the CDR3 is TGTGCCTGGAGCGCACGGGACTACGAGCAGTACTTC. This sequence encodes CAWSARDYEQYF.

The rearrangement uses TRBV29-1 and TRBJ2-1, with 8 positions matching TRBD2. With V trimmed by 7 bases and J by 3 bases, 5 bases remained unmatched. The germline CDR1 and CDR2 sequences are SQVTM and ANQGSEA. This CDR3 has 13 amino acids. The CDR3 region is CSGTTSGYNEQFF. For the CDR3, the DNA is TGCAGCGGTACTACTAGCGGCTACAATGAGCAGTTCTTC.

In this sample, this clone turned up a few times. The chain is built from TRBV10-2 and TRBJ1-2; 9 bases line up with TRBD1. J was trimmed by 5 bases and V by 6 bases; bases with no gene match: 4. The germline V gene encodes CDR1 WSHSY and CDR2 SAAADI. This CDR3 region has 13 residues. The CDR3 DNA follows: TGCGCCAGCAGAAAGGGACAGGGATATGGCTACACCTTC. Its translation is CASRKGQGYGYTF.

The chain combines TRBV5-1 with TRBJ1-2, with D maybe TRBD1 (5 bases). Germline CDR1 and CDR2: SGHRS and YFSETQ. Trimming pared 4 bases from V and 7 bases from J, leaving 20 bases between. The CDR3 length is 15 residues. CDR3 amino acids: CASSPAVGLQVGYTF. In nucleotides, the CDR3 is TGCGCCAGCAGCCCGGCCGTGGGGCTTCAGGTTGGCTACACCTTC.

The chain combines TRBV11-3 with TRBJ2-5; 8 bases fit TRBD1. The germline V gene has CDR1 SGHNT and CDR2 YENEEA. The CDR3 covers 15 residues. Losses at the gene ends were 4 bases for V and 2 bases for J; bases not matched to a gene: 6. Here the CDR3 reads CASSSTGTGQETQYF. DNA of the CDR3: TGTGCCAGCAGCTCCACCGGGACAGGACAAGAGACCCAGTACTTC.

The genes are TRBV6-6 and TRBJ1-3; tentative D call: TRBD1 (6 bases). Germline values: CDR1 MNHNY, CDR2 SVGAGI (reference sequence). V was cut by 9 bases and J by 0 bases, with 15 bases left in between. The CDR3 covers 15 residues. The chain's CDR3 is CASYREISSGNTIYF. In DNA, the CDR3 is TGTGCCAGTTACAGGGAAATAAGCTCTGGAAACACCATATATTTT.

This clone appeared once. The genes are TRBV11-2 and TRBJ2-3; unclear D gene. Germline CDR1 reads SGHAT; CDR2 reads FQNNGV. Trimming took off 0 bases at V and 0 bases at J, with 4 bases between the two ends. CDR3 size: 14 residues. The CDR3 loop reads CASSLDRSTDTQYF. CDR3 in DNA: TGTGCCAGCAGCTTAGACCGTAGCACAGATACGCAGTATTTT.

The chain uses TRBV7-2 and TRBJ2-3; tentatively, D is TRBD1 (5 bases). CDR3 length: 14 residues. Germline CDR1 SGHTA, CDR2 FQGNSA. Trimming pared 1 base from V and 6 bases from J, leaving 11 bases between. The CDR3 DNA sequence: TGTGCCAGCAGCTTAGGGGGCAGCTTGGATACGCAGTATTTT. Its translation is CASSLGGSLDTQYF.

This clone was seen only a few times. This chain uses TRBV14 with TRBJ2-7; unclear D gene. V shed 0 bases and J shed 0 bases, with 9 bases lying between them. Per germline, CDR1 SGHDN and CDR2 FVKESK. The CDR3 is 15 amino acids. CDR3 in DNA: TGTGCCAGCAGCCAAGAGCTTGCCCTCTCCTACGAGCAGTACTTC. As protein: CASSQELALSYEQYF.

This clone was recorded only once. The rearrangement uses TRBV5-6 and TRBJ2-5, with a tentative D call TRBD2 (5 bases). Germline values: CDR1 SGHDT, CDR2 YYEEEE. This CDR3 is 14 amino acids long. V was clipped by 1 base and J by 5 bases, with 12 bases between them. CDR3 coding DNA: TGTGCCAGCAGCTTGTTCACCTTAGCGGAGACCCAGTACTTC. Translation gives CASSLFTLAETQYF. Supplemented by reference TRBV5-6 and TRBJ2-5, the full variable domain reads DAGVTQSPTHLIKTRGQQVTLRCSPKSGHDTVSWYQQALGQGPQFIFQYYEEEERQRGNFPDRFSGHQFPNYSSELNVNALLLGDSALYLCASSLFTLAETQYFGPGTRLLVL.

The rearrangement uses TRBV28 and TRBJ2-4; unclear D gene. V lost 8 bases to trimming and J lost 16 bases, with 21 bases between them. Germline loops: CDR1 MDHEN, CDR2 SYDVKM. The CDR3 is made up of 12 amino acids. The CDR3: CASGDVPGQQYF. In nucleotides, the CDR3 is TGTGCCAGCGGTGACGTGCCAGGCCAGCAATACTTC.

This chain uses TRBV9 with TRBJ1-1; D possibly corresponds to TRBD1 (5 bases). V dropped 3 bases and J dropped 12 bases, with 18 bases sitting between them. CDR1 is SGDLS, CDR2 YYNGEE, per germline. The CDR3 has 13 amino acids. The CDR3 DNA is TGTGCCAGCAGCGCCCGGGACGGCTCCCCCCCTTTCTTT. As protein: CASSARDGSPPFF.